These 20 T cell receptor beta chains were all obtained from the same sample, sequenced in a study of blood T cell repertoires in COVID-19. Here immunoSEQ multiplex PCR was the method, and the copy in TCRdb shows in-frame clones only, minus some. The sample lists more than 250,000 clones, about nine tenths occurring once. Sequenced sample: peripheral blood. The receptors stem from a man aged 45-65 years with active or convalescent COVID-19.

The V gene is TRBV6-6, the J gene TRBJ2-7, with TRBD1 as a possible D gene (6 bases). Germline V CDR1 and CDR2: MNHNY, SVGAGI (reference sequence). The CDR3 runs 14 residues. Trimming removed 8 bases from V and 1 base from J, with 15 bases in between. The CDR3 here is CASQPNTGSYEQYF. For the CDR3, the DNA is TGTGCCAGCCAACCTAACACAGGGTCCTACGAGCAGTACTTC.

The chain carries TRBV4-1 and TRBJ2-5; TRBD2 matches at 10 bases. The V gene's germline CDR1 is MGHRA and CDR2 YSYEKL. Trimming at V came to 0 bases and at J to 3 bases, leaving 16 bases not matched to a gene. The CDR3 has 20 residues. CDR3: CASSQDVRTPGLAFEETQYF. CDR3 nucleotides: TGCGCCAGCAGCCAAGACGTACGGACCCCGGGACTAGCGTTCGAAGAGACCCAGTACTTC.

The gene calls are TRBV28 and TRBJ1-3; 10 nucleotides match TRBD1. There are 16 residues in the CDR3. Germline V CDR1 and CDR2: MDHEN, SYDVKM. V trimming: 5 bases; J trimming: 0 bases; junction bases outside the gene matches: 4. The CDR3 here is CASSPGQGSSGNTIYF. CDR3 DNA sequence: TGTGCCAGCAGTCCGGGACAGGGGTCCTCTGGAAACACCATATATTTT.

The CDR3, as DNA: TGTGCCAGTAGTATCTATTACCGACAGGGGACGGGCACTGAAGCTTTCTTT. It is translated as CASSIYYRQGTGTEAFF. The V call is TRBV19, the J call TRBJ1-1; 8 positions match TRBD1. After removal of 3 bases from V and 4 bases from J, the junction contained 13 bases not matched to a gene. CDR1 LNHDA and CDR2 SQIVND come from the germline V gene (reference sequence). The CDR3 consists of 17 residues.

The J gene is TRBJ1-6, the V gene TRBV7-2; maybe TRBD1 (6 bases). The CDR3 consists of 16 residues. Germline loops: CDR1 SGHTA, CDR2 FQGNSA. Trimming stripped 2 bases from V and 0 bases from J, with 8 bases between. CDR3 loop: CASSLRGGSYNSPLHF. DNA of the CDR3: TGTGCCAGCAGCTTAAGAGGGGGCTCCTATAATTCACCCCTCCACTTT. Full variable domain (remainder filled in from reference TRBV7-2 and TRBJ1-6): GAGVSQSPSNKVTEKGKDVELRCDPISGHTALYWYRQSLGQGLEFLIYFQGNSAPDKSGLPSDRFSAERTGGSVSTLTIQRTQQEDSAVYLCASSLRGGSYNSPLHFGNGTRLTVT.

The genes are TRBV10-3 and TRBJ2-3; D possibly corresponds to TRBD2 (5 bases). Germline loops: CDR1 ENHRY, CDR2 SYGVKD. V lost 3 bases to trimming and J lost 0 bases, with 13 bases between them. The CDR3 is 16 amino acids. The CDR3 DNA is TGTGCCATCAGTGATAAGGTAGCGCTAAGCACAGATACGCAGTATTTT. As protein: CAISDKVALSTDTQYF.

J is TRBJ1-2 and V is TRBV10-3; 7 bases fit TRBD1. The germline gives CDR1 ENHRY, CDR2 SYGVKD. The CDR3 covers 14 residues. After removal of 4 bases from V and 4 bases from J, the junction contained 6 bases not matched to a gene. The CDR3 spells CAISGRDSGYGYTF. CDR3 sequence (DNA): TGTGCCATCAGTGGCCGGGACAGTGGCTATGGCTACACCTTC.

A remark on this clone: Other DNA sequences in the sample encode the same CDR3. The chain uses TRBV5-1 and TRBJ2-1; perhaps TRBD2 as D (5 bases). V lost 4 bases and J 7 bases, leaving 18 bases between the germline ends. CDR1 and CDR2 from the germline V gene are SGHRS and YFSETQ. This CDR3 contains 15 residues. The CDR3 DNA reads as TGCGCCAGCAGCCCCCGGCTAGCCTTCTATAATGAGCAGTTCTTC. Its protein product is CASSPRLAFYNEQFF.

The chain couples TRBV7-8 to TRBJ1-2; 10 nucleotides agree with TRBD1. The V segment lost 5 bases and the J segment 2 bases; nucleotides outside the gene matches: 2. Germline V gene data show CDR1 as SGHVS and CDR2 as FQNEAQ. The CDR3 has 14 amino acids. CDR3 sequence: CASSPGQGNYGYTF. CDR3 nucleotides: TGTGCCAGCAGCCCGGGACAGGGGAACTATGGCTACACCTTC.

The chain is built from TRBV12-3 or TRBV12-4 and TRBJ1-2; D perhaps matches TRBD1 (6 bases). The CDR3 extends over 13 amino acids. The V end lost 5 bases, the J end lost 3 bases, and 10 bases lay between the germline ends. The CDR3 coding sequence is TGTGCCAGCAGTCCAACAGGGTACTATGGCTACACCTTC. This codes for CASSPTGYYGYTF.

This clone was seen only a few times. The V gene is TRBV6-6, the J gene TRBJ1-3; possible D gene TRBD1, 6 bases. The length of the CDR3 is 16 residues. With 5 bases removed from V and 0 bases from J, the gap between germline ends came to 14 bases. Germline V gene data show CDR1 as MNHNY and CDR2 as SVGAGI (reference sequence). The CDR3 bases are TGTGCCAGCAGTATCCACGGACAGTACTCTGGAAACACCATATATTTT. Translation gives CASSIHGQYSGNTIYF.

This chain uses TRBV18 with TRBJ2-7; 8 nucleotides line up with TRBD1. J was trimmed by 7 bases and V by 2 bases; bases with no gene match: 7. This CDR3 contains 14 residues. Germline V gives CDR1 KGHSH, CDR2 LQKENI. CDR3 sequence: CASSPIQGAREQYF. CDR3 sequence (DNA): TGTGCCAGCTCACCAATCCAGGGGGCAAGGGAGCAGTACTTC.

The chain combines TRBV9 with TRBJ2-1, with TRBD2 identical over 10 bases. The V gene's germline CDR1 is SGDLS and CDR2 YYNGEE. The V segment lost 4 bases and the J segment 6 bases; nucleotides outside the gene matches: 4. The CDR3 covers 14 residues. This CDR3 is CASSTQRGGNEQFF. In nucleotides, the CDR3 is TGTGCCAGCAGCACCCAGCGGGGGGGCAATGAGCAGTTCTTC.

The chain combines TRBV30 with TRBJ2-7; D ambiguous. The germline V gene encodes CDR1 GTSNPN and CDR2 SVGIG (reference sequence). This CDR3 spans 12 amino acids. With 0 bases removed from V and 5 bases from J, the gap between germline ends came to 8 bases. In nucleotides, the CDR3 is TGTGCCTGGAGTGTACAAGTGGACGAGCAGTACTTC. It is translated as CAWSVQVDEQYF.

V and J are TRBV10-1 and TRBJ2-5, with 11 bases lining up with TRBD1. The CDR3 is 16 amino acids. J was trimmed by 4 bases and V by 5 bases; bases with no gene match: 9. CDR1 and CDR2 from the germline V gene are WNHNN and SYGVQD (reference sequence). The CDR3 DNA reads as TGCGCCAGCAGTCCGGGACAGGGGGAAGGCAGAGAGACCCAGTACTTC. This encodes CASSPGQGEGRETQYF.

This clone was detected once. This chain connects TRBV18 to TRBJ1-3; D remains unclear. V lost 3 bases, J lost 0 bases, and 15 bases lay in between. The CDR3 spans 17 residues. Germline CDR1 reads KGHSH; CDR2 reads LQKENI. The CDR3 protein is CASSPERQHSSGNTIYF. CDR3 DNA: TGTGCCAGCTCACCCGAGCGCCAACATAGCTCTGGAAACACCATATATTTT.

The CDR3 loop reads CASSTQGNTEAFF. The CDR3 bases are TGTGCCAGCAGCACCCAGGGAAACACTGAAGCTTTCTTT. The chain carries TRBV11-2 and TRBJ1-1, with TRBD1 as a possible D gene (5 bases). CDR1 SGHAT and CDR2 FQNNGV come from the germline V gene. This CDR3 comprises 13 residues. Trimming took 5 bases from V and 2 from J, leaving 9 bases between them.

This clone was recorded once. The chain joins TRBV28 to TRBJ2-2; tentatively, D is TRBD2 (5 bases). CDR3 length equals 13 residues. Germline CDR1 MDHEN, CDR2 SYDVKM. Trimming took off 5 bases at V and 4 bases at J, with 8 bases between the two ends. CDR3 amino acids: CASSPSSTGELFF. The CDR3 bases are TGTGCCAGCAGTCCTAGCAGCACCGGGGAGCTGTTTTTT.

This clone was detected a few times. V is TRBV4-3 and J is TRBJ1-2; D not resolved. The CDR3 is 13 residues long. CDR1 and CDR2 from the germline V gene are LGHNA and YSLEER. Trimming pared 0 bases from V and 3 bases from J, leaving 5 bases between. The CDR3 loop reads CASSQDRDYGYTF. The CDR3 DNA sequence: TGCGCCAGCAGCCAAGACCGCGACTATGGCTACACCTTC.

In this sample, this clone turned up once. The V call is TRBV18, the J call TRBJ1-1; D gene uncertain. This CDR3 contains 16 residues. The V and J ends lost 3 bases and 0 bases respectively, with 14 bases between them. The V gene's germline CDR1 is KGHSH and CDR2 LQKENI. In nucleotides, the CDR3 is TGTGCCAGCTCACCTCAAGCGGCGGTTATGAACACTGAAGCTTTCTTT. This translates into CASSPQAAVMNTEAFF. Combining the CDR3 with reference TRBV18 and TRBJ1-1 gives the whole variable domain NAGVMQNPRHLVRRRGQEARLRCSPMKGHSHVYWYRQLPEEGLKFMVYLQKENIIDESGMPKERFSAEFPKEGPSILRIQQVVRGDSAAYFCASSPQAAVMNTEAFFGQGTRLTVV.